This TCR beta chain was documented in a study of blood T cell repertoires in COVID-19. Deletions cut 6 bases from V and 0 bases from J, with 18 bases between. CDR1 and CDR2 (germline): SNHLY, FYNNEI. This CDR3 is built from 17 residues. Method: immunoSEQ multiplex PCR; TCRdb's copy keeps in-frame clones and lacks some. Altogether about 240,000 clones are present, 83% being singletons, with the ten largest covering about 3.6%. The material sequenced was PBMCs or T cells enriched from blood (not recorded which). The receptor comes from a middle-aged woman who had been exposed to COVID-19. The V gene is TRBV2, the J gene TRBJ1-3, with unresolved D. This CDR3 is CASSQPRWQRSGNTIYF. CDR3 nucleotide sequence: TGTGCCAGCAGCCAACCTCGTTGGCAGCGCTCTGGAAACACCATATATTTT.